The rows below give T cell receptor beta chains drawn from one sample of a study of PD-1 blockade in classical Hodgkin lymphoma. The method was immunoSEQ multiplex PCR; TCRdb's version includes in-frame clones alone and lacks a portion of them. The table shows about 8,100 clones, with approximately 78% occurring only once. This material consisted of CD8+ T cells from blood, taken before the fourth cycle of nivolumab. The receptors originated from a human donor with classical Hodgkin lymphoma. Both conserved end residues are part of each CDR3. Each record gives: D gene, V gene, J gene, clone size, CDR3 DNA, CDR3 protein. The D gene is left open where the match is weak. Only some rows state a clone size, as once, few, many or a class for expanded clones.

TRBD2	TRBV5-6	TRBJ2-1	once	TGTGCCAGCAGCTTTAGCCCCCTAGCGGGGGCGAATGAGCAGTTCTTC	CASSFSPLAGANEQFF
NA	TRBV6-1	TRBJ1-2	NA	TGTGCCAGCAGTGAAGGGCCGGGGAGGAAGGACGGCTACACCTTC	CASSEGPGRKDGYTF
NA	TRBV9	TRBJ1-2	NA	TGTGCCAGCAGCGTTGGGCAGTCGGGTGGCTACACCTTC	CASSVGQSGGYTF
TRBD1	TRBV28	TRBJ2-2	NA	TGTGCCAGCAGTTCGGGACAGGGGAGTGTCGGGGAGCTGTTTTTT	CASSSGQGSVGELFF
TRBD2	TRBV4-1	TRBJ2-3	NA	TGCGCCAGCAGCCAACTAGCGGGGGGCCCCACAGATACGCAGTATTTT	CASSQLAGGPTDTQYF
TRBD1	TRBV10-3	TRBJ1-1	few	TGTGCCGTAAGGACAGGGTTTAACACTGAAGCTTTCTTT	CAVRTGFNTEAFF
NA	TRBV29-1	TRBJ1-2	few	TGCAGCGTAAAAGGGGAACCTAACTATGGCTACACCTTC	CSVKGEPNYGYTF
TRBD2	TRBV5-4	TRBJ2-4	few	TGTGCCAGCAGCCTCTTTCAGGGAGGGGACATTCAGTACTTC	CASSLFQGGDIQYF
NA	TRBV30	TRBJ2-7	NA	TGTGCCTGGAGAGGGGTCTACGAGCAGTACTTC	CAWRGVYEQYF
NA	TRBV27	TRBJ2-2	NA	TGTGCCAGCTTGACAGCGAACACCGGGGAGCTGTTTTTT	CASLTANTGELFF
TRBD1	TRBV19	TRBJ1-6	NA	TGTGCCAGTAGTATGGACAGGGGGGACCTCGGCTCACCCCTCCACTTT	CASSMDRGDLGSPLHF
NA	TRBV19	TRBJ2-1	NA	TGTGCCAGTACTCCGACAGATTGGGGGAATGAGCAGTTCTTC	CASTPTDWGNEQFF
NA	TRBV19	TRBJ2-7	NA	TGTGCCAGTAGCGCGAGCTCCTACGAGCAGTACTTC	CASSASSYEQYF
NA	TRBV15	TRBJ2-7	NA	TGTGCCACCAGCAGAGATATGGGGACGGGGATGTACGAGCAGTACTTC	CATSRDMGTGMYEQYF
NA	TRBV19	TRBJ2-7	few	TGTGCCAGTAGATGGGGGGGGACAGGCTCCTACGAGCAGTACTTC	CASRWGGTGSYEQYF
NA	TRBV7-9	TRBJ1-5	NA	TGTGCCAGCAGCTTAGCCGGGGGAGGTCAGCCCCAGCATTTT	CASSLAGGGQPQHF
NA	TRBV4-1	TRBJ2-7	once	TGCGCCAGCAGCCACCAGGGAGGTTACGAGCAGTACTTC	CASSHQGGYEQYF
NA	TRBV6-1	TRBJ1-1	NA	TGTGCCAGCAGTGAGGGGTCGCACACTGAAGCTTTCTTT	CASSEGSHTEAFF
NA	TRBV4-1	TRBJ2-3	NA	TGCGCCAGCAGCCTAGGTGGGGAGACTAGTGGCACAGATACGCAGTATTTT	CASSLGGETSGTDTQYF
NA	TRBV4-1	TRBJ2-3	once	TGCGCCAGCAGCCAAGCGGCAGCCCTGCGGGATACGCAGTATTTT	CASSQAAALRDTQYF
NA	TRBV5-6	TRBJ2-5	once	TGTGCCAGCAGCTTCCCGGAAGAGACCCAGTACTTC	CASSFPEETQYF
TRBD2	TRBV6-5	TRBJ2-5	NA	TGTGCCAGCAGTTATAGCGGGGTCCAAGAGACCCAGTACTTC	CASSYSGVQETQYF
NA	TRBV6-4	TRBJ1-5	few	TGTGCCAGCAGTGACTCTGCAAATCAGCCCCAGCATTTT	CASSDSANQPQHF
TRBD1	TRBV11-2	TRBJ2-7	NA	TGTGCCAGCGGGCCTTCCGCGACAGGGGCATACGAGCAGTACTTC	CASGPSATGAYEQYF
TRBD1	TRBV6-1	TRBJ1-3	NA	TGTGCCAGCAGGAAGACAGGGGGGCCTGGAAACACCATATATTTT	CASRKTGGPGNTIYF
NA	TRBV7-9	TRBJ2-5	NA	TGTGCCAGCAGCTTGGTAGTTGGAGAGACCCAGTACTTC	CASSLVVGETQYF
TRBD1	TRBV10-3	TRBJ1-1	NA	TGTGCCAAGGACAGGGTGAGGACTGAAGCTTTCTTT	CAKDRVRTEAFF
NA	TRBV12-5	TRBJ2-3	NA	NA	CASGFGLGAYF
NA	TRBV30	TRBJ2-1	NA	TGTGCCTGGAGTGGGGCCTCCTACAATGAGCAGTTCTTC	CAWSGASYNEQFF
TRBD1	TRBV27	TRBJ1-1	NA	TGTGCCAGCAGTAAACAAGGGACAGCCATGAACACTGAAGCTTTCTTT	CASSKQGTAMNTEAFF
NA	TRBV27	TRBJ1-5	NA	TGTGCCAGCAGTTCCGGACACGGGGATCAGCCCCAGCATTTT	CASSSGHGDQPQHF
NA	TRBV7-7	TRBJ1-1	few	TGTGCCAGCAGCGGGGGCCTGAACACTGAAGCTTTCTTT	CASSGGLNTEAFF
TRBD2	TRBV11-2	TRBJ2-3	NA	TGTGCCAGCAGGTGGATTAGCTCGGCGGGGGGGCAAGATACGCAGTATTTT	CASRWISSAGGQDTQYF
TRBD1	TRBV30	TRBJ1-1	NA	TGTGCCTGGAGTCAGGGGGGAGGTTACACTGAAGCTTTCTTT	CAWSQGGGYTEAFF
TRBD2	TRBV30	TRBJ2-2	NA	TGTGCCTGGAGTGCGACTAGCGTTGGGGAGCTGTTTTTT	CAWSATSVGELFF
TRBD2	TRBV6-5	TRBJ2-7	NA	TGTGCCAGCAGTAAGAGGACTAGCTACGAGCAGTACTTC	CASSKRTSYEQYF
NA	TRBV6-4	TRBJ1-2	NA	TGTGCCAGCAGTGATGGGGAGAGTGGTAGTGGCTACACCTTC	CASSDGESGSGYTF
TRBD1	TRBV4-1	TRBJ2-2	few	TGCGCCAGCAGCCAAGTTGACAGGGAGTCCGGGGAGCTGTTTTTT	CASSQVDRESGELFF
NA	TRBV6-1	TRBJ1-5	NA	TGTGCCAGCAATCCCAACGATCAGCCCCAGCATTTT	CASNPNDQPQHF
TRBD1	TRBV2	TRBJ1-5	NA	TGTGCCAGCAGGGACCTGGACAGGGGGGGGGAAAATCAGCCCCAGCATTTT	CASRDLDRGGENQPQHF
NA	TRBV5-1	TRBJ2-7	once	TGCGCCAGCAGCTTGGAGAGGGCAGTACGCGAGCAGTACTTC	CASSLERAVREQYF
NA	TRBV27	TRBJ1-1	NA	TGTGCCAGCAGTTTCTACGGGAACACTGAAGCTTTCTTT	CASSFYGNTEAFF
TRBD2	TRBV18	TRBJ2-1	NA	TGTGCCAGCTCCGATAAGGCAGCGGGGGGTCGAAGCTCCTACAATGAGCAGTTCTTC	CASSDKAAGGRSSYNEQFF